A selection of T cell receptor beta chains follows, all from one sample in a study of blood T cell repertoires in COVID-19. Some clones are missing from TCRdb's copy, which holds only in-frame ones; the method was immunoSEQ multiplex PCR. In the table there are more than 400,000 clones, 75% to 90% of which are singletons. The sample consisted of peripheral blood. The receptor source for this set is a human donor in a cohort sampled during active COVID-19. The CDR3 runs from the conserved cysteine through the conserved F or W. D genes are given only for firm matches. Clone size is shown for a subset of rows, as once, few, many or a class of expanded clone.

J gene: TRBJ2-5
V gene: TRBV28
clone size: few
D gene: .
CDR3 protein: CASTLSGLKETQYF
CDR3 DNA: TGTGCCAGCACCCTCTCAGGGTTGAAGGAGACCCAGTACTTC

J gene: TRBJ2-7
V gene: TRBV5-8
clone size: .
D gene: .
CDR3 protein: CASSLQGREHEQYF
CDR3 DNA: TGTGCCAGCAGCTTGCAGGGGAGGGAACACGAGCAGTACTTC

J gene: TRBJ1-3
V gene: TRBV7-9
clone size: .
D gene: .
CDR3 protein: CASSPADFAGNTIYF
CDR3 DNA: TGTGCCAGCTCCCCGGCCGACTTCGCTGGAAACACCATATATTTT

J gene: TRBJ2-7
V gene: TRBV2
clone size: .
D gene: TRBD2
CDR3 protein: CASSPSGLAGEQYF
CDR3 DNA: TGTGCCAGCAGTCCTTCGGGACTAGCTGGCGAGCAGTACTTC

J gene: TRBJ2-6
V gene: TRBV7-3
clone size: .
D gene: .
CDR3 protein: CASSLTSGSGANVLTF
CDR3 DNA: TGTGCCAGCAGCTTAACGAGCGGCTCTGGGGCCAACGTCCTGACTTTC

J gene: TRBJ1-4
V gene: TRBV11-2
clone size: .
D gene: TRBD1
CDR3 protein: CASSLAGTGLRKLFF
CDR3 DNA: TGTGCCAGCAGCTTAGCTGGGACAGGGTTGCGAAAACTGTTTTTT

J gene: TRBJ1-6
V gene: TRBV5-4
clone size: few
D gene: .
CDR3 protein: CASRTGEYSPLHF
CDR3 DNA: TGTGCCAGCAGGACAGGCGAATATTCACCCCTCCACTTT

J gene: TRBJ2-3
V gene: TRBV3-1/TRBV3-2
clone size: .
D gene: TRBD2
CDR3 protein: CASSQALGSGKYTDTQYF
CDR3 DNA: TGTGCCAGCAGCCAAGCCCTCGGTAGCGGGAAGTATACAGATACGCAGTATTTT

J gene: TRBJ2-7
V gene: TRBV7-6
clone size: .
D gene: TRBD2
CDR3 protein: CASSRGTSGSYEQYF
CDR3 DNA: TGTGCCAGCAGTCGAGGGACTAGCGGGAGCTACGAGCAGTACTTC

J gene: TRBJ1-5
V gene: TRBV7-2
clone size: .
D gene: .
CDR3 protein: CASSSEGRPQHF
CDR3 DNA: TGTGCCAGCAGTTCCGAGGGCCGGCCCCAGCATTTT

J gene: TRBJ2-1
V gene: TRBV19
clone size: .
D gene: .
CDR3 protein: CASSILGLSYNEQFF
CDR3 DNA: TGTGCCAGTAGTATTCTGGGGCTCTCCTACAATGAGCAGTTCTTC

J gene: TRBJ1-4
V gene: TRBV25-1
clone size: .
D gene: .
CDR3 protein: CASSVGGLNEKLFF
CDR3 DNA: TGTGCCAGCAGTGTCGGGGGACTGAATGAAAAACTGTTTTTT

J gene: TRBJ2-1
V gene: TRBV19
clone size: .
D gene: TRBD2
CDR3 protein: CASSIGSGRTYNEQFF
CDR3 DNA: TGTGCCAGTAGTATCGGTAGCGGGAGGACCTACAATGAGCAGTTCTTC

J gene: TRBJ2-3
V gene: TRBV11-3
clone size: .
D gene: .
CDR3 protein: CASSLDSLSTDTQYF
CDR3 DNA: TGTGCCAGCAGCTTAGACAGTCTTAGCACAGATACGCAGTATTTT

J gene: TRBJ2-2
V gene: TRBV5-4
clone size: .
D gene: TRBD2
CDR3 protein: CASSFPSGMNTGELFF
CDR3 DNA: TGTGCCAGCAGCTTTCCTAGCGGGATGAACACCGGGGAGCTGTTTTTT

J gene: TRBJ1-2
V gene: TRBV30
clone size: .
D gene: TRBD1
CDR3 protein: CAWSPRGTGDGYTF
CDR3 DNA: TGTGCCTGGAGTCCACGGGGGACAGGGGACGGCTACACCTTC

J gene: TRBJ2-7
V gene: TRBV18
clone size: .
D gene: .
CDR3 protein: CASSPREQYYEQYF
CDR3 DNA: TGTGCCAGCTCACCACGTGAACAGTACTACGAGCAGTACTTC

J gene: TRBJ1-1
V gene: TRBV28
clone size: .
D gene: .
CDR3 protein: CASSLRQFEAFF
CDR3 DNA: TGTGCCAGCAGTTTAAGACAGTTTGAAGCTTTCTTT

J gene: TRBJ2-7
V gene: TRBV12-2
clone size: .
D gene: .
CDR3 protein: CASRPTSGRSRYEQYF
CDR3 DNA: TGTGCAAGTCGCCCAACTAGCGGGAGAAGTCGGTACGAGCAGTACTTC

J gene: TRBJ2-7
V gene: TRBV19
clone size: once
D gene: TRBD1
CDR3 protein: CASNSPGQDLEQYF
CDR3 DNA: TGTGCCAGTAACTCGCCGGGACAGGACCTCGAGCAGTACTTC

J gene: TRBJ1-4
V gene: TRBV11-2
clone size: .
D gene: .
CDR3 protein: CASSLGVTNEKLFF
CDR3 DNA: TGTGCCAGCAGCCTCGGGGTCACTAATGAAAAACTGTTTTTT

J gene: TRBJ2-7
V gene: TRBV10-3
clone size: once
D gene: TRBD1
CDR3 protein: CAISEVGQGAYEQYF
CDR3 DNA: TGTGCCATCAGTGAGGTAGGGCAGGGGGCGTACGAGCAGTACTTC

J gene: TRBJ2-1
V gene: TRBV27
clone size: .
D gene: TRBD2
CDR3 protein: CASSLSITSGPYNEQFF
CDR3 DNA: TGTGCCAGCAGTTTATCAATCACTAGCGGGCCCTACAATGAGCAGTTCTTC

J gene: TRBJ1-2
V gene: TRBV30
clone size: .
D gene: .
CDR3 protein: CAWMGAQGNGYTF
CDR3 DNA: TGTGCCTGGATGGGGGCGCAAGGGAATGGCTACACCTTC

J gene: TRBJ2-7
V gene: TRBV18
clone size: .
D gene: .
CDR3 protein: CASSPLDYAYEQYF
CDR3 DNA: TGTGCCAGCTCACCTTTGGACTACGCCTACGAGCAGTACTTC

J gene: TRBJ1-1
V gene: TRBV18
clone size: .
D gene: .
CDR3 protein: CASSSRDLGMDTEAFF
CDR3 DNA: TGTGCCAGCTCGTCCCGGGACTTGGGCATGGACACTGAAGCTTTCTTT

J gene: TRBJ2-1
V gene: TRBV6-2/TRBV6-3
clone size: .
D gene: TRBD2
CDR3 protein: CASSQRRSGRGNEQFF
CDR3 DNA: TGTGCCAGCAGTCAACGAAGGAGCGGGAGGGGCAATGAGCAGTTCTTC

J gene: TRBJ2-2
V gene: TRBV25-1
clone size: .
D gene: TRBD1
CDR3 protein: CATRGDRGPTGELFF
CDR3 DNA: TGTGCCACCAGGGGGGACAGGGGGCCGACCGGGGAGCTGTTTTTT

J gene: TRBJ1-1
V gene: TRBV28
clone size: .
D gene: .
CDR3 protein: CASSSGTGTVRPEAFF
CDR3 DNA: TGTGCCAGCAGTTCCGGAACCGGGACTGTAAGGCCTGAAGCTTTCTTT

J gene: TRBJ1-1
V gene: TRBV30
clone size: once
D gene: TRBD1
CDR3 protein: CAWTSGTGGWRVTEAFF
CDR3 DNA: TGTGCCTGGACCTCCGGGACAGGGGGTTGGAGGGTCACTGAAGCTTTCTTT

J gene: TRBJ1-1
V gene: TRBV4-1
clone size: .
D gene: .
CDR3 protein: CASSQEGRATEAFF
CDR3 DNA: TGCGCCAGCAGCCAAGAGGGCAGGGCGACTGAAGCTTTCTTT

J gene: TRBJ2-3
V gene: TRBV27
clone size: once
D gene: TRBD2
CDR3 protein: CASSPLAGEVADTQYF
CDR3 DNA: TGTGCCAGCAGTCCTCTAGCGGGAGAGGTAGCAGATACGCAGTATTTT

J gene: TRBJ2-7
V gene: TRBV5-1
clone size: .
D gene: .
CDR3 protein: CASSPRDFFYEQYF
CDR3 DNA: TGCGCCAGCAGCCCTCGGGACTTTTTCTACGAGCAGTACTTC